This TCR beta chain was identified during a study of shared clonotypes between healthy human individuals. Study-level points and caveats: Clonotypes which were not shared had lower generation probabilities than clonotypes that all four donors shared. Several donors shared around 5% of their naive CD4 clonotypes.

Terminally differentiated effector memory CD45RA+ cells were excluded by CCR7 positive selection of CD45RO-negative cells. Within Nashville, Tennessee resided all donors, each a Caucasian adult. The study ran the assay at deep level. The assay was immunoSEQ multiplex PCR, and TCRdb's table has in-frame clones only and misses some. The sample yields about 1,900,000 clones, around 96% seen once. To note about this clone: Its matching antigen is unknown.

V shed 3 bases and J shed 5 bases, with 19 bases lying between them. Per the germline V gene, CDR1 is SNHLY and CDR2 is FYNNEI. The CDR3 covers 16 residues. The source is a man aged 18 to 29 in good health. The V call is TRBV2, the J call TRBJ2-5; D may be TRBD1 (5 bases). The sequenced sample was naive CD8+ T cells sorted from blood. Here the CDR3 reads CASSDPPWGRVETQYF. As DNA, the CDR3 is TGTGCCAGCAGTGACCCGCCTTGGGGCAGGGTCGAGACCCAGTACTTC. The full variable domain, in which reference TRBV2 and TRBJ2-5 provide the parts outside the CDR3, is EPEVTQTPSHQVTQMGQEVILRCVPISNHLYFYWYRQILGQKVEFLVSFYNNEISEKSEIFDDQFSVERPDGSNFTLKIRSTKLEDSAMYFCASSDPPWGRVETQYFGPGTRLLVL.